This T cell receptor beta chain was recovered during a study of cytomegalovirus exposure and HLA in healthy donors. General study results and limits: TCR beta sequences reportedly predicted most subjects' HLA-A and HLA-B alleles accurately. A prior analysis recorded that most TCR beta V segments were productive about 87% or about 30% of the time.

CDR3 length equals 15 residues. J lost 2 bases, V lost 3 bases, and 0 bases had no gene match. Germline V gene sequence: CDR1 MDHEN, CDR2 SYDVKM. The primer mix had 60 Vbeta and 13 Jbeta primers. The repertoire was sequenced with immunoSEQ multiplex PCR; TCRdb's copy has only in-frame clones and lacks some. Found here are 60,000 to 70,000 clones, roughly 75% of them singletons; the top ten hold about 4.7%. On this clone: Its antigen is not identified.

The sequenced sample was PBMCs. The V call is TRBV28, the J call TRBJ1-6, with 8 bases aligning to TRBD1. The TCR sequence derives from a woman aged 25 to 39 in good health and CMV-seronegative. This chain's CDR3 is CASSLTGAYNSPLHF. The CDR3, as DNA: TGTGCCAGCAGTTTGACAGGGGCCTATAATTCACCCCTCCACTTT.